The 16 T cell receptor beta chains in this list originate from one sample, sequenced in a study of beta chain features in type 1 diabetes (dated by TCRdb to the late 2010s). The protocol used for the library was the immunoSEQ multiplex PCR assay. The entire isolated RNA was reverse transcribed using the High Capacity cDNA Reverse Transcription Kit, and thus expressed TCRB transcripts were sequenced. The table comes from immuneACCESS by way of TCRdb, which keeps in-frame sequences with V and J called. Part of the clones is missing from these tables; in studies checked, under half for an unresolved V gene and the rest for unknown reasons. The sample table lists about 240,000 clones, 27% of them with a count of one. In total, the top ten clones hold approximately 4% of the sample. The sequencing sample was made of central memory CD4+ T cells from blood. These receptors originate from a man between 25 and 39 years old in good health.

This clone was seen only a few times. The chain has TRBV29-1 and TRBJ2-1, with D perhaps TRBD1 (6 bases). This CDR3 spans 11 amino acids. Looked up from germline, CDR1 is SQVTM and CDR2 is ANQGSEA. The CDR3, as DNA: TGCTGTTCACAGGGTATCAATGAGCAGTTCTTC. This translates into CCSQGINEQFF.

This clone appeared a few times. In the same sample, other DNA sequences code for this CDR3. CDR3 sequence reads: CASGDSFPYF. The CDR3 DNA follows: TGTGCCAGCGGGGACTCCTTTCCGTATTTT. The chain couples TRBV2 to TRBJ2-3; weak D call: TRBD2 (6 bases). CDR3 length: 10 amino acids. The V end lost 8 bases, the J end lost 14 bases, and 14 bases lay between the germline ends. In germline, CDR1 is SNHLY, CDR2 FYNNEI.

This clone has just a few counts. The chain links TRBV13 to TRBJ2-7; D possibly corresponds to TRBD2 (5 bases). V lost 3 bases and J lost 3, with 6 bases in between. Germline V lookup: CDR1 PRHDT, CDR2 FYEKMQ (reference sequence). This CDR3 is built from 12 residues. The CDR3 spells CASSFRDYEQYF. CDR3 bases: TGTGCCAGCAGCTTTCGGGACTACGAGCAGTACTTC.

This clone has ten or more counts. V gene TRBV15 combines with J gene TRBJ2-1; 10 nucleotides agree with TRBD1. The germline V gene encodes CDR1 LNHNV and CDR2 YYDKDF (reference sequence). The length of the CDR3 is 15 residues. The V segment lost 1 base and the J segment 8 bases; nucleotides outside the gene matches: 5. This CDR3 is CATSRGQGAEDEQFF. The CDR3 DNA follows: TGTGCCACCAGCAGAGGACAGGGGGCAGAGGATGAGCAGTTCTTC. The full variable domain, completed using reference TRBV15 and TRBJ2-1, is DAMVIQNPRYQVTQFGKPVTLSCSQTLNHNVMYWYQQKSSQAPKLLFHYYDKDFNNEADTPDNFQSRRPNTSFCFLDIRSPGLGDTAMYLCATSRGQGAEDEQFFGPGTRLTVL.

The V call is TRBV25-1, the J call TRBJ2-7; TRBD1 matches at 7 bases. Germline loops: CDR1 MGHDK, CDR2 SYGVNS. The V segment lost 5 bases and the J segment 5 bases; nucleotides outside the gene matches: 15. CDR3 length: 16 residues. The CDR3 nucleotides read TGTGCCAGCAGTCCTCGTCGGGGCAGGGGGAGTAACGAGCAGTACTTC. This gives the protein CASSPRRGRGSNEQYF.

CDR3 DNA sequence: TGTGCCTGGATTCGGGACAGGGCGGGCTCTGGGGCCAACGTCCTGACTTTC. Translated: CAWIRDRAGSGANVLTF. V usage is TRBV30 and J usage is TRBJ2-6; 9 nucleotides agree with TRBD1. Germline V lookup: CDR1 GTSNPN, CDR2 SVGIG (reference sequence). V shed 4 bases, J shed 0 bases, and the junction held 7 bases outside the gene matches. This CDR3 region has 17 residues.

The rearrangement links TRBV7-6 to TRBJ2-1; D is possibly TRBD1 or TRBD2 (6 bases each). This CDR3 has 14 amino acids. CDR1 SGHVS and CDR2 FNYEAQ come from the germline V gene. V gave up 8 bases and J gave up 2 bases, with 13 bases separating them. The CDR3 is CASARGGTYNEQFF. CDR3 bases: TGTGCCAGCGCCCGAGGGGGGACCTACAATGAGCAGTTCTTC. Full variable domain (outside the CDR3, taken from reference TRBV7-6 and TRBJ2-1): GAGVSQSPRYKVTKRGQDVALRCDPISGHVSLYWYRQALGQGPEFLTYFNYEAQQDKSGLPNDRFSAERPEGSISTLTIQRTEQRDSAMYRCASARGGTYNEQFFGPGTRLTVL.

The V and J genes are TRBV9 and TRBJ2-7, with TRBD2 matching over 8 bases. The ends lost 3 bases at V and 1 base at J; junction bases unmatched: 6. CDR1 is SGDLS, CDR2 YYNGEE, per germline. CDR3 size: 15 residues. This chain's CDR3 is CASSEQSSGSYEQYF. CDR3 nucleotides: TGTGCCAGCAGCGAGCAATCTAGCGGGTCCTACGAGCAGTACTTC.

This clone occurred a few times. J is TRBJ1-1 and V is TRBV29-1, with D perhaps matching TRBD1 (6 bases). From germline, CDR1 is SQVTM and CDR2 ANQGSEA. The CDR3 length is 12 residues. V was shortened by 4 bases and J by 3 bases, with 9 bases between the two germline ends. The CDR3: CSVAGADTEAFF. As DNA, the CDR3 is TGCAGCGTTGCAGGGGCTGACACTGAAGCTTTCTTT.

This chain joins TRBV7-8 and TRBJ1-2, with D possibly being TRBD1 (5 bases). Germline lookup yields CDR1 SGHVS and CDR2 FQNEAQ. The CDR3 length is 15 residues. Trimming removed 2 bases at V and 3 bases at J, with 13 bases between. The CDR3 nucleotides read TGTGCCAGCAGCTTAAAGCGGGGCGCCGACTATGGCTACACCTTC. Its translation: CASSLKRGADYGYTF.

This clone has a handful of counts. With a much larger clone just one base away, this may be a read error. The chain couples TRBV7-9 to TRBJ2-1, with D perhaps matching TRBD1 (6 bases). V lost 5 bases and J lost 3, with 8 bases in between. CDR1 and CDR2 (germline): SEHNR, FQNEAQ (reference sequence). This CDR3 is 13 amino acids long. The CDR3 DNA reads as TGTGCCAGCAGCACGGACAGCTACAATGAGCAGTTCTTC. Translated: CASSTDSYNEQFF.

The chain couples TRBV7-8 to TRBJ2-5; D gene ambiguous. CDR3 length: 15 residues. Germline loops: CDR1 SGHVS, CDR2 FQNEAQ. Trimming cost V 3 bases and J 7 bases, with 18 bases left between them. CDR3 amino acids: CASSFKGPIKVTQYF. The CDR3 DNA sequence: TGTGCCAGCAGCTTCAAGGGTCCCATAAAGGTGACCCAGTACTTC. The entire variable domain, with the rest obtained from reference TRBV7-8 and TRBJ2-5, is as follows: GAGVSQSPRYKVAKRGQDVALRCDPISGHVSLFWYQQALGQGPEFLTYFQNEAQLDKSGLPSDRFFAERPEGSVSTLKIQRTQQEDSAVYLCASSFKGPIKVTQYFGPGTRLLVL.

The chain combines TRBV30 with TRBJ2-5; 10 positions match TRBD2. CDR1 is GTSNPN, CDR2 SVGIG, per germline (reference sequence). J lost 4 bases, V lost 3 bases, and 5 bases had no gene match. The CDR3 sequence is 14 residues long. The CDR3 bases are TGTGCCTGGAGACTAGCGGGGAGCCTAGAGACCCAGTACTTC. Residues: CAWRLAGSLETQYF.

This clone was found a few times. This chain connects TRBV5-1 to TRBJ2-3; 8 bases fit TRBD2. Germline V CDR1 and CDR2: SGHRS, YFSETQ. This CDR3 comprises 14 residues. V gave up 4 bases and J gave up 6 bases; unmatched junction bases: 7. CDR3 sequence reads: CASSPSGSGDTQYF. The CDR3 DNA is TGCGCCAGCAGCCCAAGCGGGAGTGGGGATACGCAGTATTTT.

V gene TRBV5-1 combines with J gene TRBJ2-3; 9 bases fit TRBD2. Looked up from germline, CDR1 is SGHRS and CDR2 is YFSETQ. V shed 5 bases, J shed 0 bases, and the junction held 4 bases outside the gene matches. This CDR3 comprises 15 residues. The CDR3 spells CASRFAGGSTDTQYF. DNA of the CDR3: TGCGCCAGCAGGTTCGCGGGAGGGAGCACAGATACGCAGTATTTT.

This chain uses TRBV11-2 with TRBJ2-1; maybe TRBD2 (5 bases). The germline gives CDR1 SGHAT, CDR2 FQNNGV. The CDR3 runs 13 residues. V gave up 7 bases and J gave up 8 bases, with 15 bases separating them. The CDR3 loop is CASMRTGNHEQFF. The CDR3 bases are TGTGCCAGCATGAGGACGGGGAACCATGAGCAGTTCTTC.